The rows below give T cell receptor beta chains drawn from one sample of a study of CD4+ T cells in melanoma. Generated by immunoSEQ multiplex PCR, the TCRdb table keeps only in-frame clones and is missing some. The sample includes some 21,000 clones, approximately 80% seen only once; the top ten take 3.6%. Sequencing was performed on cells from a culture (not recorded whether cultured in vitro). All receptors derive from a human donor with melanoma. Both conserved end residues are part of each CDR3. D genes are given only for firm matches. Clone size appears in some rows only: once, few, many, or a class for an expanded clone.

cdr3_nt: TGTGCCACCAGCCCGCGGACAGACACCGGGGAGCTGTTTTTT
cdr3_aa: CATSPRTDTGELFF
j_call: TRBJ2-2
clone_size: once
v_call: TRBV15
d_call: .

cdr3_nt: TGCGCCAGCAGCCGGGCCAATCGGACCGCGAGCACAGATACGCAGTATTTT
cdr3_aa: CASSRANRTASTDTQYF
j_call: TRBJ2-3
clone_size: .
v_call: TRBV5-1
d_call: .

cdr3_nt: TGCGCCAGCAGCTTGAGGGGGGGCTCTGGAAACACCATATATTTT
cdr3_aa: CASSLRGGSGNTIYF
j_call: TRBJ1-3
clone_size: .
v_call: TRBV5-1
d_call: .

cdr3_nt: TGTGCCAGCAGTTTACGCCAGCGGGGGGGGCAAGAGACCCAGTACTTC
cdr3_aa: CASSLRQRGGQETQYF
j_call: TRBJ2-5
clone_size: .
v_call: TRBV27
d_call: TRBD2

cdr3_nt: TGTGCCAGCAGCGTAGCCGGGGACAATCAGCCCCAGCATTTT
cdr3_aa: CASSVAGDNQPQHF
j_call: TRBJ1-5
clone_size: .
v_call: TRBV9
d_call: .

cdr3_nt: TGTGCCAGCGGAGACAGGGGGCGCTTTGGCTACACCTTC
cdr3_aa: CASGDRGRFGYTF
j_call: TRBJ1-2
clone_size: .
v_call: TRBV6-1
d_call: TRBD1

cdr3_nt: TGCGCCAGCAGCTCGGAAACAGGGGAGGTTGTCTACGAGCAGTACTTC
cdr3_aa: CASSSETGEVVYEQYF
j_call: TRBJ2-7
clone_size: .
v_call: TRBV5-1
d_call: .

cdr3_nt: TGCGCCAGCAGCTTATTCGGACAGGGGCAAGCCAAAAACATTCAGTACTTC
cdr3_aa: CASSLFGQGQAKNIQYF
j_call: TRBJ2-4
clone_size: .
v_call: TRBV5-1
d_call: TRBD1

cdr3_nt: TGTGCCAGCAGCCGCTCCGGAGGTAGCAACACGCAGTATTTT
cdr3_aa: CASSRSGGSNTQYF
j_call: TRBJ2-3
clone_size: .
v_call: TRBV6-1
d_call: .

cdr3_nt: TGTGCCAGCAGCTTAGAGGCTAGCGGGGGGGCAACTAGAAAGACCCAGTACTTC
cdr3_aa: CASSLEASGGATRKTQYF
j_call: TRBJ2-5
clone_size: .
v_call: TRBV11-2
d_call: TRBD2

cdr3_nt: TGTGCTAGTGGTTTGCCAGAGCGGGGCTACGAGCAGTACTTC
cdr3_aa: CASGLPERGYEQYF
j_call: TRBJ2-7
clone_size: .
v_call: TRBV12-5
d_call: TRBD2

cdr3_nt: TGCAGCGTTGCCCGACAGGGGGCCCCAACAGATACGCAGTATTTT
cdr3_aa: CSVARQGAPTDTQYF
j_call: TRBJ2-3
clone_size: .
v_call: TRBV29-1
d_call: TRBD1

cdr3_nt: TGCGCCAGCAGCCAGCCGACTAGCGGGCGCTCCTACGAGCAGTACTTC
cdr3_aa: CASSQPTSGRSYEQYF
j_call: TRBJ2-7
clone_size: .
v_call: TRBV4-1
d_call: TRBD2

cdr3_nt: TGTGCCAGCTCACCAGTGGCGGGCCGTTCGGCCGGGGCCAACGTCCTGACTTTC
cdr3_aa: CASSPVAGRSAGANVLTF
j_call: TRBJ2-6
clone_size: .
v_call: TRBV18
d_call: .

cdr3_nt: TGTGCCAGCAGCACGGGACAAGCCAAGAATCAGCCCCAGCATTTT
cdr3_aa: CASSTGQAKNQPQHF
j_call: TRBJ1-5
clone_size: .
v_call: TRBV7-2
d_call: .

cdr3_nt: TGTGCCAGCGCCCTACAGGGGGCGAGCTACGAGCAGTACTTC
cdr3_aa: CASALQGASYEQYF
j_call: TRBJ2-7
clone_size: .
v_call: TRBV11-1
d_call: TRBD1

cdr3_nt: TGTGCCAGCAGCACAATCCGGGGGCCAGATACGCAGTATTTT
cdr3_aa: CASSTIRGPDTQYF
j_call: TRBJ2-3
clone_size: few
v_call: TRBV7-9
d_call: .

cdr3_nt: TGTGCCAGTAGTCCGGGACAGGTACGGGCACCCCTCCACTTT
cdr3_aa: CASSPGQVRAPLHF
j_call: TRBJ1-6
clone_size: .
v_call: TRBV19
d_call: TRBD1

cdr3_nt: TGTGCCAGCAGTGGCCAGGATACGCAGTATTTT
cdr3_aa: CASSGQDTQYF
j_call: TRBJ2-3
clone_size: .
v_call: TRBV6-1
d_call: .

cdr3_nt: TGTGCCAGCAGGGTAGCGGGGCTGCGTGGGCGGGGGTATGGCTACACCTTC
cdr3_aa: CASRVAGLRGRGYGYTF
j_call: TRBJ1-2
clone_size: .
v_call: TRBV27
d_call: .

cdr3_nt: TGTGCCAGCAGCTTGGGGCAACAGGGCTCTGGAAACACCATATATTTT
cdr3_aa: CASSLGQQGSGNTIYF
j_call: TRBJ1-3
clone_size: .
v_call: TRBV7-6
d_call: .

cdr3_nt: TGCGCCAGCAGCTTAGAAGGGGTGAGGGAGACCCAGTACTTC
cdr3_aa: CASSLEGVRETQYF
j_call: TRBJ2-5
clone_size: .
v_call: TRBV5-1
d_call: .